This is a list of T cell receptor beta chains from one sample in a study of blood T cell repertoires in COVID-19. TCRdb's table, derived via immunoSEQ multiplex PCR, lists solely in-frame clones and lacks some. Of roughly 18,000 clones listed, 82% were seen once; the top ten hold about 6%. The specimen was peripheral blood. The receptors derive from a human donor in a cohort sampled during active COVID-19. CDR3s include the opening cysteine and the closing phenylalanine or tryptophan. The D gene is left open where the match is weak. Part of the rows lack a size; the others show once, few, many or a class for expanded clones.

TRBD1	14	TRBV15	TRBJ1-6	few	TGTGCCACCAGTCTAGACAGGGGGCGTTCACCCCTCCACTTT	CATSLDRGRSPLHF
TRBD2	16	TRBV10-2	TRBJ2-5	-	TGCGCCAGCAGTGAGTCCCTAGCGGGAGCCAAAGAGACCCAGTACTTC	CASSESLAGAKETQYF
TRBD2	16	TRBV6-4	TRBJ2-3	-	TGTGCCAGCAGTGACGGACTAGCGGGAGGGCCAGATACGCAGTATTTT	CASSDGLAGGPDTQYF
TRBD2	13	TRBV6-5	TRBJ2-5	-	TGTGCCAGCTCGCGGACTAGACAAGAGACCCAGTACTTC	CASSRTRQETQYF
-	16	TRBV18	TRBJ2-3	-	TGTGCCAGCTCACCACCAAATTCCGGACTCCCAGATACGCAGTATTTT	CASSPPNSGLPDTQYF
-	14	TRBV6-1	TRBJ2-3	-	TGTGCCAGCAGTGAAGGGGCGGACGCCACCAGGGAGTATTTT	CASSEGADATREYF
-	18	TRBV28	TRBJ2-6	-	TGTGCCAGCAGTACGGCAGGGGTCTGGGGTCCTGGGGCCAACGTCCTGACTTTC	CASSTAGVWGPGANVLTF
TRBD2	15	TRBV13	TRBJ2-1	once	TGTGCCAGCACCCCAGGGAGGCGGGAGTGGAATGAGCAGTTCTTC	CASTPGRREWNEQFF
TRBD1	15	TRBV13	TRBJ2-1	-	TGTGCCAGCAGCTTAGGCAGAAGACAGGGGGATGAGCAGTTCTTC	CASSLGRRQGDEQFF
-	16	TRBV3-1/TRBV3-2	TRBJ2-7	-	TGTGCCAGCAGCCAAGCGCGGACACTAGCTTACTACGAGCAGTACTTC	CASSQARTLAYYEQYF
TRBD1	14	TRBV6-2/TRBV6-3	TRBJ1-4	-	TGTGCCAGCAGTTCGACAGGGGAGTATGAAAAACTGTTTTTT	CASSSTGEYEKLFF
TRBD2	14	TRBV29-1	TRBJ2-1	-	TGCAGCGTTGAAGGGACTAGGGTATACAATGAGCAGTTCTTC	CSVEGTRVYNEQFF
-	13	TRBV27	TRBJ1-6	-	TGTGCCAGCAGCCTCACACCGAATTCACCCCTCCACTTT	CASSLTPNSPLHF
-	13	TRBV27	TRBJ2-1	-	TGTGCCAGCAGTTTGGCGGGGGCCAATGAGCAGTTCTTC	CASSLAGANEQFF
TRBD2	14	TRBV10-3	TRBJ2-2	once	TGTGCCATCAGTGAAATAGCGGGAGGTGGGGAGCTGTTTTTT	CAISEIAGGGELFF
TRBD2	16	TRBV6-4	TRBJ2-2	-	TGTGCCAGCAGTGAGAGGCGGGAGGGCCCTGCCGGGGAGCTGTTTTTT	CASSERREGPAGELFF
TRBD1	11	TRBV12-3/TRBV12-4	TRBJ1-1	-	TGTGCCAGCAACCAGGGGGCAGAAGCTTTCTTT	CASNQGAEAFF
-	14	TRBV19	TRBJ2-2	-	TGTGCCAGTATTCCAGGGGAGGGCACCGGGGAGCTGTTTTTT	CASIPGEGTGELFF
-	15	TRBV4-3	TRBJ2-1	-	TGCGCCAGCAGCCAAGATCCCCTAGGCTACAATGAGCAGTTCTTC	CASSQDPLGYNEQFF
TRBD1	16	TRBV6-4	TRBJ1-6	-	TGTGCCAGCAGCCCCGTTCCGGGACAGGGGAATTCACCCCTCCACTTT	CASSPVPGQGNSPLHF
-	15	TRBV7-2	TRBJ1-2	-	TGTGCCAGCAGCTTAGCGATCACAGGAAACTATGGCTACACCTTC	CASSLAITGNYGYTF
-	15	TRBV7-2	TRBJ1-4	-	TGTGCCAGCAGCTCCAGTGGACACGATAATGAAAAACTGTTTTTT	CASSSSGHDNEKLFF
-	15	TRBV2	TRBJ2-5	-	TGTGCCAGCTCGAGGGACGGGACTTTCCAAGAGACCCAGTACTTC	CASSRDGTFQETQYF
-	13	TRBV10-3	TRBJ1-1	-	TGTGCCATCAGTGAGTCGGGAGGGACTGAAGCTTTCTTT	CAISESGGTEAFF
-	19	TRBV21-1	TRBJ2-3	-	TGTGCCAGCAGCAAAGAAAAGAGACAGAACGTTTCTAGCACAGATACGCAGTATTTT	CASSKEKRQNVSSTDTQYF
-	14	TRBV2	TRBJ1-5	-	TGTGCCAGCCAGGAGGGCGGACGGAATCAGCCCCAGCATTTT	CASQEGGRNQPQHF
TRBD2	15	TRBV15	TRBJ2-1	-	TGTGCCACCAATCTCGATACGGGAGGGCCGCATGAGCAGTTCTTC	CATNLDTGGPHEQFF
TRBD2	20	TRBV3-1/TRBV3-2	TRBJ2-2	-	TGTGCCAGCAGTCCAAGATTACTAGCGGGAGTCCTCACGAACACCGGGGAGCTGTTTTTT	CASSPRLLAGVLTNTGELFF
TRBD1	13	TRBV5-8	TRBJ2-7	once	TGTGCCAGCAGTACAGGACAGGGCTACGAGCAGTACTTC	CASSTGQGYEQYF
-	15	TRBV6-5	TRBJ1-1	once	TGTGCCAGCAGTCCCTACAATTCAGGAAACACTGAAGCTTTCTTT	CASSPYNSGNTEAFF
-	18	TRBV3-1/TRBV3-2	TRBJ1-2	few	TGTGCCAGCAGCCAAGATTTACAGGGAATATTGGCAGACTATGGCTACACCTTC	CASSQDLQGILADYGYTF
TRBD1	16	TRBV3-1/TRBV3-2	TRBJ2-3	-	TGTGCCAGCAGTCCTGACAGGACAGGGTCCACAGATACGCAGTATTTT	CASSPDRTGSTDTQYF
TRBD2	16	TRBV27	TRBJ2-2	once	TGTGCCAGCAGACCTCCTAGCGGGAGGAACACCGGGGAGCTGTTTTTT	CASRPPSGRNTGELFF
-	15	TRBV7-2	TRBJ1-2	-	TGTGCCAGCAGCTATAGGACAGATAGCAACTATGGCTACACCTTC	CASSYRTDSNYGYTF
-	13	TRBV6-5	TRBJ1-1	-	TGTGCCAGCAGTTATCGAGGGGGAACTGAAGCTTTCTTT	CASSYRGGTEAFF
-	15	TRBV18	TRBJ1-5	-	TGTGCCAGCTCACCCGAACAGGTTAGCAATCAGCCCCAGCATTTT	CASSPEQVSNQPQHF
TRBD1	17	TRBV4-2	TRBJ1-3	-	TGTGCCAGCAGCCCAGACAGGGGGTCTTCTTTTGGAAACACCATATATTTT	CASSPDRGSSFGNTIYF